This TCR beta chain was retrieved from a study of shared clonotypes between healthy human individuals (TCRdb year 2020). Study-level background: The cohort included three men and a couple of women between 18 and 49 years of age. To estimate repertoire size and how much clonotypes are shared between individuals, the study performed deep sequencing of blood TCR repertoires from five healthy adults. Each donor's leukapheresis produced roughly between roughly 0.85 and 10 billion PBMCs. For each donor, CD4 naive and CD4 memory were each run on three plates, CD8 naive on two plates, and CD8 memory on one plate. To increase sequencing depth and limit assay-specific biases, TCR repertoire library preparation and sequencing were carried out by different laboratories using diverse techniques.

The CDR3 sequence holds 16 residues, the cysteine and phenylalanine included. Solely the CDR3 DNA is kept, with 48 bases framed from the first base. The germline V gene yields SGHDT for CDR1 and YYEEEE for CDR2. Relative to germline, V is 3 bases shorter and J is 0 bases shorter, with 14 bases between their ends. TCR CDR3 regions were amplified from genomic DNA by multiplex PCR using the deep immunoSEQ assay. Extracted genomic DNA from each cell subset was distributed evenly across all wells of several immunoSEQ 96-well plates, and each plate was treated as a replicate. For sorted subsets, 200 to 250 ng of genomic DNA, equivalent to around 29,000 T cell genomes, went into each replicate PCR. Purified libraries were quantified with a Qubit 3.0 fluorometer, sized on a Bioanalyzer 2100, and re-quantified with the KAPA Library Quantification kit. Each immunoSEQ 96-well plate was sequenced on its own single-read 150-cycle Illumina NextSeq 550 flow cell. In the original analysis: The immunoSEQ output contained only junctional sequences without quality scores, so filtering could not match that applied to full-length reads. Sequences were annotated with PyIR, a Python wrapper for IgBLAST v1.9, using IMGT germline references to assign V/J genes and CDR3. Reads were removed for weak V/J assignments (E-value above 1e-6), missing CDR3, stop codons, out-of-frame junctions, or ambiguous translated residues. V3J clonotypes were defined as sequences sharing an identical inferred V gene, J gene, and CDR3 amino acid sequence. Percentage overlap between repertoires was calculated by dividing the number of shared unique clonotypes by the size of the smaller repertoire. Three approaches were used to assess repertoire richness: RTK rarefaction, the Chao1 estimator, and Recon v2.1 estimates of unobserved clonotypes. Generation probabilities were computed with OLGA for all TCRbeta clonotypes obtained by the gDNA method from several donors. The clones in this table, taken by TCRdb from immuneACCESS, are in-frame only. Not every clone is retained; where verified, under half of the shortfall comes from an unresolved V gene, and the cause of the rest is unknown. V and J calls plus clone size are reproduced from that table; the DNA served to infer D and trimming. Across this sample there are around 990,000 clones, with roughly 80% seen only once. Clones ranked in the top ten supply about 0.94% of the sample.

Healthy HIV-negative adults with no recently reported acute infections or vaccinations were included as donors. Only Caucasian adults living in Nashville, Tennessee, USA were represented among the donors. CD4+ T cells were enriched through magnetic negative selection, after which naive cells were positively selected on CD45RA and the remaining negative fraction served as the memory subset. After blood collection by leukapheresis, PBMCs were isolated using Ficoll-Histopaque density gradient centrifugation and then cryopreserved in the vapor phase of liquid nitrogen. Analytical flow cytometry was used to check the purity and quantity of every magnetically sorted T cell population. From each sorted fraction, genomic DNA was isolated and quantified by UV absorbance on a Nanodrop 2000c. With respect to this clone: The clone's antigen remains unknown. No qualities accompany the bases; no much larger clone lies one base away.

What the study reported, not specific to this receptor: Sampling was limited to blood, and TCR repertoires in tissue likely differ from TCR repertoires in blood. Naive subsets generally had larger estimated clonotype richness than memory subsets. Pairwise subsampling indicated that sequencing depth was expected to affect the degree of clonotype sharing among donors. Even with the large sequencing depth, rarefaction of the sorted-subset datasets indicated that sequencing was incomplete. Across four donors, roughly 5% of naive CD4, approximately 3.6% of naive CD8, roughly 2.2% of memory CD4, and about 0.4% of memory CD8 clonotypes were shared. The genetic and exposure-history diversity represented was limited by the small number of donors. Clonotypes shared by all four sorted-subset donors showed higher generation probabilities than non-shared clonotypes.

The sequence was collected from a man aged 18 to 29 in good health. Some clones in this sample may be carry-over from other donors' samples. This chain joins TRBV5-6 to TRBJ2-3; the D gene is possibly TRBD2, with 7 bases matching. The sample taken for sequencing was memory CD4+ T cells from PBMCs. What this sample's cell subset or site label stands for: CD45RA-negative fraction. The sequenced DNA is TGTGCCAGCAGCTGGGGGCTAGCGGTTAGCACAGATACGCAGTATTTT. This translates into CASSWGLAVSTDTQYF. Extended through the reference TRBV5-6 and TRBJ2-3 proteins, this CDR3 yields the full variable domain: DAGVTQSPTHLIKTRGQQVTLRCSPKSGHDTVSWYQQALGQGPQFIFQYYEEEERQRGNFPDRFSGHQFPNYSSELNVNALLLGDSALYLCASSWGLAVSTDTQYFGPGTRLTVL.